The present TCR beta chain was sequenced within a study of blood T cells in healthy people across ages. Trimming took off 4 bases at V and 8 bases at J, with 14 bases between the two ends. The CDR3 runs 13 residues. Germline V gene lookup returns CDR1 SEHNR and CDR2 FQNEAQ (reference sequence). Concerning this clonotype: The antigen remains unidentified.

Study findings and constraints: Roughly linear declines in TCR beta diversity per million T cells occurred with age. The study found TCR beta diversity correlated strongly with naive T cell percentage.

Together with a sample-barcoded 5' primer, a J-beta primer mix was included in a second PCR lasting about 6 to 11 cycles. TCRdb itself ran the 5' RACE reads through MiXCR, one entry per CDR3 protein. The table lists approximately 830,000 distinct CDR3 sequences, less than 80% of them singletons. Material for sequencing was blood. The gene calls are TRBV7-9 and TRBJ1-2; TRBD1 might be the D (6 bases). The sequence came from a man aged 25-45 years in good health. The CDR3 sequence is CASSSDRLHGYTF. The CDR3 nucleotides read TGTGCCAGCAGCTCAGACAGGTTGCACGGCTACACCTTC.